This T cell receptor (beta chain) is from a study of shared clonotypes between healthy human individuals. Sequencing was performed with immunoSEQ multiplex PCR; in TCRdb, only in-frame clones are kept and a portion is missing. The table lists 700,000 or so clones, about 78% of them singletons, with 1.8% in the top ten. Partitioning of CD4+ cells yielded a CD45RA+ naive subset and a CD45RA-negative memory subset. The CDR3 has 14 amino acids. Germline V gene lookup returns CDR1 SGHRS and CDR2 YFSETQ. The trim removed 3 bases at V and 4 bases at J, leaving 6 bases unmatched. This chain joins TRBV5-1 and TRBJ1-1; 7 bases agree with TRBD1. Sequencing was done on a sample of memory CD4+ T cells sorted from blood. Subset of the sample: CD45RA-negative fraction. This receptor was identified in a woman aged 25 to 39 in good health. The CDR3: CASSSTGFSTEAFF. The DNA of the CDR3 is TGCGCCAGCAGCTCGACAGGGTTTAGCACTGAAGCTTTCTTT.